One and the same sample provided the 32 T cell receptor beta chains below, sequenced in a study of cytomegalovirus exposure and HLA in healthy donors. PCR amplification relied on 60 Vbeta primers (plus 13 Jbeta primers). Clones were sequenced by immunoSEQ multiplex PCR, and TCRdb holds only the in-frame ones, with some missing. In the table there are approximately 88,000 clones, under 80% of which are singletons. The sample was PBMCs. The receptor source for this set is a man aged 50 to 60 in good health and CMV-seropositive.

The V call is TRBV5-3, the J call TRBJ2-4, with D hard to call. TRBV5-3 counts as an open reading frame of uncertain function. V dropped 9 bases and J dropped 15 bases, with 28 bases sitting between them. CDR3 length: 14 residues. The CDR3 DNA reads TGTGCCACAAATGGAGATCCCACCCCCAGTCCCCTGTACTTC. It codes for CATNGDPTPSPLYF.

The V gene is TRBV7-9, the J gene TRBJ2-7, with D perhaps TRBD2 (6 bases). Germline CDR1 is SEHNR and CDR2 is FQNEAQ (reference sequence). The CDR3 consists of 15 residues. V lost 6 bases and J 0 bases, leaving 15 bases between the germline ends. CDR3 sequence reads: CASSRTISSSYEQYF. DNA of the CDR3: TGTGCCAGCAGTCGGACTATATCGAGCTCCTACGAGCAGTACTTC.

In its sample, this clone was seen once. A junction boundary mismatches the germline segment, possibly from a read error. The chain recombines TRBV7-7 with TRBJ2-2, with D perhaps TRBD1 (5 bases). Per germline, CDR1 SSHAT and CDR2 FNYEAQ (reference sequence). The CDR3 runs to 14 residues. The CDR3 nucleotides are TGTGCTAGCAGCCCAGGACAGAACACCGGGGAGCTGTTTTTT. Amino acids: CASSPGQNTGELFF.

The CDR3 is CASTPGQRNQPQHF. The DNA for the CDR3 is TGTGCCAGCACCCCTGGACAGCGAAATCAGCCCCAGCATTTT. The chain employs TRBV18 and TRBJ1-5; a weak D match, TRBD1 (6 bases). The CDR3 covers 14 residues. From germline, CDR1 is KGHSH and CDR2 LQKENI. V lost 8 bases, J lost 4 bases, and 15 bases lay in between.

The chain carries TRBV18 and TRBJ1-6; 7 nucleotides match TRBD1. The CDR3 length is 15 residues. V shed 0 bases and J 7 bases; nucleotides not matched to a gene: 3. Germline V CDR1 and CDR2: KGHSH, LQKENI. The CDR3 nucleotides are TGTGCCAGCTCACCACCGAGGGGGCACAATTCACCCCTCCACTTT. Translating it yields CASSPPRGHNSPLHF.

The V call is TRBV5-1, the J call TRBJ1-2; weak D call: TRBD1 (6 bases). Germline CDR1 and CDR2: SGHRS and YFSETQ. The CDR3 spans 15 residues. V was cut by 0 bases and J by 4 bases, with 13 bases left in between. CDR3 residues: CASSLGDGTPYGYTF. CDR3 coding DNA: TGCGCCAGCAGCTTGGGGGATGGGACACCCTATGGCTACACCTTC.

CDR3 loop: CASSLAFAGRESNTQYF. CDR3 DNA sequence: TGTGCCAGCAGCTTAGCGTTTGCGGGGCGTGAATCAAATACGCAGTATTTT. This chain links TRBV7-2 with TRBJ2-3, with D possibly TRBD2 on 6 matching bases. Germline V gene lookup returns CDR1 SGHTA and CDR2 FQGNSA. This CDR3 region has 17 residues. V lost 0 bases to trimming and J lost 7 bases, with 20 bases between them.

This rearrangement joins TRBV4-3 to TRBJ2-7; the match to TRBD2 covers 10 bases. The CDR3 covers 18 residues. Looked up from germline, CDR1 is LGHNA and CDR2 is YSLEER. V trimming: 0 bases; J trimming: 0 bases; junction bases outside the gene matches: 8. CDR3 in DNA: TGCGCCAGCAGCCAAGATCGGCCTAGCGGGGGCCTCTCCTACGAGCAGTACTTC. Amino acids: CASSQDRPSGGLSYEQYF.

The chain employs TRBV6-5 and TRBJ1-1, with 7 bases matching TRBD1. The CDR3 is made up of 15 amino acids. J lost 6 bases, V lost 3 bases, and 10 bases had no gene match. Germline V CDR1 and CDR2: MNHEY, SVGAGI. The CDR3 reads CASSYMRGHTSEAFF. The CDR3 DNA is TGTGCCAGCAGTTATATGAGGGGGCACACTTCTGAAGCTTTCTTT.

The chain employs TRBV7-9 and TRBJ1-1, with no clear D. V gave up 3 bases and J gave up 7 bases, with 9 bases separating them. CDR3 length: 12 residues. The V gene's germline CDR1 is SEHNR and CDR2 FQNEAQ (reference sequence). As DNA, the CDR3 is TGTGCCAGCAGCTTCCCCCGGAGTGAAGCTTTCTTT. Its protein is CASSFPRSEAFF.

This chain joins TRBV6-5 and TRBJ2-3; 7 bases align to TRBD1. This CDR3 contains 16 residues. The V gene end was trimmed by 0 bases and the J gene end by 0 bases; junction bases not matched to a gene: 3. Germline CDR1 MNHEY, CDR2 SVGAGI. The CDR3 DNA reads as TGTGCCAGCAGTTACTCCCCGACAGGGAGCACAGATACGCAGTATTTT. Protein: CASSYSPTGSTDTQYF.

The rearrangement links TRBV19 to TRBJ1-2; D remains ambiguous. The CDR3 runs 17 residues. Germline CDR1 reads LNHDA; CDR2 reads SQIVND (reference sequence). The V and J ends lost 4 bases and 2 bases respectively, with 20 bases between them. The CDR3, as DNA: TGTGCCAGTAGTACACGTGGAGGACGGACTGAGAACTATGGCTACACCTTC. Amino acids: CASSTRGGRTENYGYTF.

The CDR3 reads CASTQQGGNNSPLHF. The CDR3, as DNA: TGCGCCAGCACCCAACAGGGGGGGAATAATTCACCCCTCCACTTT. This chain connects TRBV5-1 to TRBJ1-6, with 8 bases aligning to TRBD1. Per germline, CDR1 SGHRS and CDR2 YFSETQ. This CDR3 spans 15 amino acids. V lost 6 bases to trimming and J lost 5 bases; unmatched junction nucleotides: 7.

The V and J genes are TRBV7-2 and TRBJ2-1, with D possibly matching TRBD2 (5 bases). The CDR3 has 14 amino acids. V lost 5 bases to trimming and J lost 6 bases, with 14 bases between them. Germline values: CDR1 SGHTA, CDR2 FQGNSA. CDR3 protein: CASSREGSSNEQFF. The CDR3 DNA follows: TGTGCCAGCAGCCGCGAGGGTAGCAGCAATGAGCAGTTCTTC. The whole variable domain, remainder taken from reference TRBV7-2 and TRBJ2-1, is GAGVSQSPSNKVTEKGKDVELRCDPISGHTALYWYRQSLGQGLEFLIYFQGNSAPDKSGLPSDRFSAERTGGSVSTLTIQRTQQEDSAVYLCASSREGSSNEQFFGPGTRLTVL.

The V gene is TRBV14, the J gene TRBJ1-4; TRBD1 aligns across 8 bases. The V and J ends lost 4 bases and 7 bases, in that order; junction bases with no gene match: 8. The CDR3 covers 15 residues. In germline, CDR1 is SGHDN, CDR2 FVKESK. The DNA for the CDR3 is TGTGCCAGCAGCCCCACAGGGGGATCGAGTGAAAAACTGTTTTTT. Translating it yields CASSPTGGSSEKLFF.

The chain combines TRBV19 with TRBJ1-5; maybe TRBD1 (5 bases). With 10 bases removed from V and 7 bases from J, the gap between germline ends came to 14 bases. Germline CDR1 reads LNHDA; CDR2 reads SQIVND (reference sequence). The CDR3 has 12 residues. Written as DNA, the CDR3 is TGTGCCACCTCCCTACGGGGGCAGCCCCAGCATTTT. This gives the protein CATSLRGQPQHF.

The V and J genes are TRBV11-2 and TRBJ2-7, with D possibly being TRBD1 (5 bases). CDR1 SGHAT and CDR2 FQNNGV come from the germline V gene. The CDR3 covers 12 residues. Trimming stripped 3 bases from V and 6 bases from J, with 9 bases between. CDR3 sequence (DNA): TGTGCCAGCAGCTTGCAGGGTGGCGAGCAGTACTTC. Encoded protein: CASSLQGGEQYF.

The gene calls are TRBV5-1 and TRBJ2-3; maybe TRBD2 (5 bases). Looked up from germline, CDR1 is SGHRS and CDR2 is YFSETQ. The length of the CDR3 is 14 residues. The V end was cut by 5 bases, the J end by 0 bases, with 10 bases between. CDR3 protein: CASSVRTSTDTQYF. As DNA, the CDR3 is TGCGCCAGCAGTGTCAGGACTAGCACAGATACGCAGTATTTT.

V gene TRBV7-6 combines with J gene TRBJ1-3; D is perhaps TRBD1 (5 bases). The CDR3 is made up of 16 amino acids. Germline assignment: CDR1 SGHVS and CDR2 FNYEAQ. V lost 1 base and J 4 bases, leaving 14 bases between the germline ends. The CDR3: CASSLGGTGDGNTIYF. CDR3 in DNA: TGTGCCAGCAGCTTAGGGGGAACGGGGGACGGAAACACCATATATTTT.

The chain carries TRBV7-9 and TRBJ1-2; 11 nucleotides agree with TRBD1. CDR1 is SEHNR, CDR2 FQNEAQ, per germline (reference sequence). This CDR3 has 17 residues. J lost 4 bases, V lost 1 base, and 8 bases had no gene match. The CDR3 DNA follows: TGTGCCAGCAGCTTAGTTCCCGGACAGGGGGCCGGCTATGGCTACACCTTC. Translating it yields CASSLVPGQGAGYGYTF.

The chain is built from TRBV29-1 and TRBJ1-5; 10 bases match TRBD1. V shed 6 bases and J 5 bases; nucleotides not matched to a gene: 4. The CDR3 is 13 amino acids. Germline CDR1 and CDR2: SQVTM and ANQGSEA. In nucleotides, the CDR3 is TGCAGCGTAGCGACAGGGGGCGATCAGCCCCAGCATTTT. It is translated as CSVATGGDQPQHF.

J is TRBJ2-5 and V is TRBV6-1; 11 nucleotides align to TRBD1. Germline loops: CDR1 MNHNS, CDR2 SASEGT. There are 15 residues in the CDR3. The ends lost 1 base at V and 4 bases at J; junction bases unmatched: 2. CDR3 nucleotide sequence: TGTGCCAGCAGTGAAGGGACAGGGGGCGCAGAGACCCAGTACTTC. Translated: CASSEGTGGAETQYF.

The chain carries TRBV11-2 and TRBJ2-2; 8 bases align to TRBD2. The CDR3 is 16 residues long. Germline trimming cut 5 bases from V and 7 bases from J; bases unmatched to any gene: 12. Germline V gene sequence: CDR1 SGHAT, CDR2 FQNNGV. CDR3 sequence: CASSPRLSGEDGELFF. The CDR3 DNA reads TGTGCCAGCAGCCCCCGACTTAGCGGGGAGGACGGGGAGCTGTTTTTT.

On this clone itself: Mismatch with germline at one junction end may stem from a read error. V and J are TRBV6-5 and TRBJ1-2, with 7 positions matching TRBD1. Per the germline V gene, CDR1 is MNHEY and CDR2 is SVGAGI. The CDR3 consists of 14 residues. The CDR3 here is CASSFGTADHGYPF. CDR3 sequence (DNA): TGTGCCAGCAGTTTCGGGACAGCTGACCATGGCTACCCCTTC.

V is TRBV7-2 and J is TRBJ2-1, with a possible D match to TRBD1 (7 bases). This CDR3 is built from 15 residues. The V end was cut by 4 bases, the J end by 8 bases, with 18 bases between. Germline assignment: CDR1 SGHTA and CDR2 FQGNSA. CDR3 protein: CASSSAGGLVYEQFF. Written as DNA, the CDR3 is TGTGCCAGCAGCTCGGCAGGGGGACTTGTCTATGAGCAGTTCTTC. Full variable domain (outside the CDR3, taken from reference TRBV7-2 and TRBJ2-1): GAGVSQSPSNKVTEKGKDVELRCDPISGHTALYWYRQSLGQGLEFLIYFQGNSAPDKSGLPSDRFSAERTGGSVSTLTIQRTQQEDSAVYLCASSSAGGLVYEQFFGPGTRLTVL.

The chain is built from TRBV9 and TRBJ1-1, with D perhaps matching TRBD1 (5 bases). V gave up 4 bases and J gave up 1 base, with 14 bases separating them. Germline CDR1 is SGDLS and CDR2 is YYNGEE. CDR3 length equals 15 residues. CDR3 amino acids: CASSTTGTSNTEAFF. The CDR3 bases are TGTGCCAGCAGCACTACCGGGACTTCGAACACTGAAGCTTTCTTT.

The chain links TRBV30 to TRBJ1-5; D not certain. V gave up 2 bases and J gave up 6 bases, with 11 bases separating them. The CDR3 is 13 amino acids. CDR1 and CDR2 from the germline V gene are GTSNPN and SVGIG (reference sequence). CDR3 amino acids: CAWSLEGSQPQHF. As DNA, the CDR3 is TGTGCCTGGAGTCTGGAGGGTTCTCAGCCCCAGCATTTT.

To note about this clone: Its ends do not fully match the called genes, so a read error is possible. The V gene is TRBV6-1, the J gene TRBJ1-5; D is perhaps TRBD1 (6 bases). Germline assignment: CDR1 MNHNS and CDR2 SASEGT. The CDR3 is 14 residues long. The CDR3 spells CASSERQGPQPQNF. The CDR3 DNA sequence: TGTGCCAGCAGTGAAAGGCAGGGGCCTCAGCCCCAGAATTTT.

The V call is TRBV7-2, the J call TRBJ2-7; TRBD1 is a possible D gene (6 bases). Germline assignment: CDR1 SGHTA and CDR2 FQGNSA. The ends were cut back, 4 bases at V and 2 bases at J, with 12 bases in the middle. The CDR3 contains 14 residues. The CDR3 loop reads CASSSTGPPYEQYF. CDR3 sequence (DNA): TGTGCCAGCAGCTCCACAGGGCCCCCCTACGAGCAGTACTTC.

The chain uses TRBV4-3 and TRBJ2-7, with D unresolved. Per the germline V gene, CDR1 is LGHNA and CDR2 is YSLEER. The CDR3 sequence is 12 residues long. V lost 1 base, J lost 9 bases, and 10 bases lay in between. The chain's CDR3 is CASSQAAGRQYF. The CDR3, as DNA: TGCGCCAGCAGCCAAGCGGCAGGTCGGCAGTACTTC.

The rearrangement uses TRBV6-5 and TRBJ1-4, with TRBD1 identical over 11 bases. CDR1 and CDR2 from the germline V gene are MNHEY and SVGAGI. The CDR3 extends over 14 amino acids. V lost 7 bases to trimming and J lost 6 bases; unmatched junction nucleotides: 4. This CDR3 reads CASTLGQGDEKLFF. DNA of the CDR3: TGTGCCAGCACCCTGGGACAGGGGGATGAAAAACTGTTTTTT.

The chain is built from TRBV5-6 and TRBJ2-1; 7 bases match TRBD2. Losses at the gene ends were 2 bases for V and 2 bases for J; bases not matched to a gene: 4. This CDR3 has 15 residues. Germline V gene sequence: CDR1 SGHDT, CDR2 YYEEEE. DNA for the CDR3: TGTGCCAGCAGCTTCGCCGCGGGGGCCTACAATGAGCAGTTCTTC. Protein: CASSFAAGAYNEQFF.